The 28 T cell receptor beta chains listed next were all sequenced from one sample in a study of blood T cell repertoires in COVID-19. Using immunoSEQ multiplex PCR, the repertoire was profiled, and TCRdb retains in-frame clones only, with some absent. The table lists approximately 200,000 clones, less than 90% of them singletons. Sequenced input: peripheral blood. The receptors originated from a woman of 80 years or more with COVID-19, enrolled during active disease.

The CDR3 here is CASSFLQGNEKLFF. For the CDR3, the DNA is TGTGCCAGCAGTTTCCTCCAGGGGAATGAAAAACTGTTTTTT. This chain links TRBV6-2 or TRBV6-3 with TRBJ1-4; TRBD1 is a possible D gene (6 bases). Germline values: CDR1 MNHEY, CDR2 SVGEGT. V was pared by 4 bases and J by 5 bases, with 11 bases between. The CDR3 length is 14 residues.

The J gene is TRBJ2-5, the V gene TRBV2; 7 bases are shared with TRBD1. Germline-derived CDR1 and CDR2 are SNHLY and FYNNEI. After removal of 7 bases from V and 5 bases from J, the junction contained 7 bases not matched to a gene. The CDR3 length is 13 residues. CDR3 nucleotide sequence: TGTGCCAGCAAACGGAGACAGGGCGAGACCCAGTACTTC. It codes for CASKRRQGETQYF.

V and J are TRBV5-1 and TRBJ2-5, with D uncertain. The CDR3 loop spans 14 amino acids. CDR1 and CDR2 from the germline V gene are SGHRS and YFSETQ. V was pared by 1 base and J by 4 bases, with 11 bases between. The CDR3 is CASSLLITGETQYF. The CDR3 nucleotides are TGCGCCAGCAGCTTGCTCATAACCGGAGAGACCCAGTACTTC.

The chain couples TRBV4-3 to TRBJ2-1, with TRBD2 identical over 7 bases. This CDR3 region has 14 residues. V trimming: 4 bases; J trimming: 9 bases; junction bases outside the gene matches: 9. CDR1 LGHNA and CDR2 YSLEER come from the germline V gene. As DNA, the CDR3 is TGCGCCAGCAGCCGAATGACTAGCAGCACTGAGCAGTTCTTC. This translates into CASSRMTSSTEQFF.

The genes are TRBV19 and TRBJ2-7, with TRBD1 matching over 9 bases. The CDR3 has 15 amino acids. Losses at the gene ends were 3 bases for V and 3 bases for J; bases not matched to a gene: 6. Looked up from germline, CDR1 is LNHDA and CDR2 is SQIVND (reference sequence). This CDR3 is CASSIASGQGYEQYF. The CDR3 DNA reads TGTGCCAGTAGTATCGCTTCGGGACAGGGCTACGAGCAGTACTTC.

V and J are TRBV12-3 or TRBV12-4 and TRBJ2-5, with D unclear. The CDR3 contains 11 residues. With 6 bases removed from V and 5 bases from J, the gap between germline ends came to 7 bases. CDR3 sequence reads: CASSTWETQYF. Written as DNA, the CDR3 is TGTGCCAGCAGCACATGGGAGACCCAGTACTTC.

V gene TRBV16 combines with J gene TRBJ1-5; 7 bases align to TRBD1. This CDR3 is built from 15 residues. The trim removed 4 bases at V and 0 bases at J, leaving 3 bases unmatched. CDR1 is KGHSY and CDR2 is FQNENV in the germline V gene. DNA for the CDR3: TGTGCCAGCAGCCCCAACAGGGGTAGCAATCAGCCCCAGCATTTT. It codes for CASSPNRGSNQPQHF.

The chain links TRBV29-1 to TRBJ2-3; no reliable D call. From germline, CDR1 is SQVTM and CDR2 ANQGSEA. The CDR3 contains 12 residues. V lost 6 bases and J lost 2, with 9 bases in between. CDR3 in amino acids: CSVVYVTDTQYF. The DNA of the CDR3 is TGCAGCGTCGTCTATGTCACAGATACGCAGTATTTT.

This chain joins TRBV27 and TRBJ1-5; D not resolved. The CDR3 consists of 14 residues. The V and J ends lost 2 bases and 0 bases respectively, with 5 bases between them. CDR1 MNHEY and CDR2 SMNVEV come from the germline V gene (reference sequence). The CDR3 bases are TGTGCCAGCAGTTTACAGAATAGCAATCAGCCCCAGCATTTT. This translates into CASSLQNSNQPQHF.

The chain has TRBV15 and TRBJ2-1; D may be TRBD1 (6 bases). In germline, CDR1 is LNHNV, CDR2 YYDKDF (reference sequence). V lost 0 bases, J lost 7 bases, and 10 bases lay in between. The CDR3 spans 14 residues. CDR3 coding DNA: TGTGCCACCAGCAGAGACAGGGGAAGGAATGAGCAGTTCTTC. Residues: CATSRDRGRNEQFF. Together with reference TRBV15 and TRBJ2-1, the CDR3 gives the full variable domain: DAMVIQNPRYQVTQFGKPVTLSCSQTLNHNVMYWYQQKSSQAPKLLFHYYDKDFNNEADTPDNFQSRRPNTSFCFLDIRSPGLGDTAMYLCATSRDRGRNEQFFGPGTRLTVL.

The V gene is TRBV12-3 or TRBV12-4, the J gene TRBJ2-3; no firm D call. The germline V and J ends were trimmed by 5 bases and 6 bases, with 9 bases remaining between them. The length of the CDR3 is 12 residues. The CDR3 is CASSLLEDTQYF. CDR3 coding DNA: TGTGCCAGCAGTCTCCTTGAGGATACGCAGTATTTT.

The sample holds a few counts of this clone. This chain connects TRBV21-1 to TRBJ1-5; TRBD1 is taken as the D call from the table, unchecked against the DNA. TRBV21-1 is reported as a pseudogene. The CDR3 runs to 19 residues. CDR3 residues: CACYSDRVVLFWSNQPQHF. The DNA of the CDR3 is TGTGCCTGCTACTCAGACAGGGTTGTTCTTTTTTGGAGCAATCAGCCCCAGCATTTT.

V gene TRBV5-4 combines with J gene TRBJ2-3, with 11 positions matching TRBD2. CDR1 and CDR2 (germline): SGHNT, YYREEE (reference sequence). This CDR3 spans 14 amino acids. V was clipped by 4 bases and J by 3 bases; unmatched bases: 1. CDR3: CASSPSGGTDTQYF. DNA of the CDR3: TGTGCCAGCAGCCCTAGCGGGGGGACAGATACGCAGTATTTT.

J is TRBJ1-1 and V is TRBV19; TRBD1 might be the D (6 bases). Trimming stripped 5 bases from V and 7 bases from J, with 17 bases between. Germline V gives CDR1 LNHDA, CDR2 SQIVND (reference sequence). The CDR3 length is 14 residues. In DNA form, the CDR3 reads TGTGCCAGTAGTTCAAACAGGGTAAAGATTGAAGCTTTCTTT. It translates to CASSSNRVKIEAFF.

The rearrangement uses TRBV5-1 and TRBJ2-1, with TRBD2 matching 8 bases. With V trimmed by 4 bases and J by 8 bases, 8 bases remained unmatched. CDR3 length: 14 amino acids. The V gene's germline CDR1 is SGHRS and CDR2 YFSETQ. CDR3 loop: CASSPPGLVDEQFF. CDR3 DNA sequence: TGCGCCAGCAGCCCCCCGGGACTAGTCGATGAGCAGTTCTTC.

The genes are TRBV12-3 or TRBV12-4 and TRBJ2-3; tentative D call: TRBD2 (6 bases). The CDR3 loop spans 13 amino acids. V lost 5 bases and J lost 11, with 17 bases in between. The CDR3 region is CASSLGTGSGQYF. In DNA form, the CDR3 reads TGTGCCAGCAGTCTTGGGACTGGCTCTGGGCAGTATTTT.

This clone was recorded a few times. Here the CDR3 reads CSVGRPGTSGGIGEQFF. The CDR3 bases are TGCAGCGTAGGACGTCCCGGGACTAGCGGGGGTATTGGTGAGCAGTTCTTC. The V gene is TRBV29-1, the J gene TRBJ2-1; TRBD2 matches at 14 bases. Per germline, CDR1 SQVTM and CDR2 ANQGSEA. Trimming removed 6 bases from V and 9 bases from J; junction bases left unmatched: 16. The CDR3 runs 17 residues.

This clone showed up just a few times. Other nucleotide sequences from this sample produce the same CDR3. The chain employs TRBV5-4 and TRBJ1-2, with 7 nucleotides matching TRBD1. Germline V lookup: CDR1 SGHNT, CDR2 YYREEE (reference sequence). The CDR3 has 14 amino acids. V lost 4 bases to trimming and J lost 3 bases; unmatched junction nucleotides: 6. CDR3 residues: CASSIDREYYGYTF. CDR3 coding DNA: TGTGCCAGCAGCATAGACAGGGAATACTATGGCTACACCTTC.

This sequence joins TRBV5-1 and TRBJ2-6, with 7 bases lining up with TRBD1. V was clipped by 7 bases and J by 0 bases; unmatched bases: 4. The germline V gene encodes CDR1 SGHRS and CDR2 YFSETQ. This CDR3 spans 15 amino acids. The DNA of the CDR3 is TGCGCCAGCGGACAGGCGAACTCTGGGGCCAACGTCCTGACTTTC. Translation: CASGQANSGANVLTF. The variable domain in full, completed from reference TRBV5-1 and TRBJ2-6, reads KAGVTQTPRYLIKTRGQQVTLSCSPISGHRSVSWYQQTPGQGLQFLFEYFSETQRNKGNFPGRFSGRQFSNSRSEMNVSTLELGDSALYLCASGQANSGANVLTFGAGSRLTVL.

In this sample, this clone turned up once. Other DNA sequences from this sample encode an identical CDR3 as well. V usage is TRBV18 and J usage is TRBJ1-2, with D possibly matching TRBD1 (5 bases). This CDR3 region has 14 residues. CDR1 and CDR2 (germline): KGHSH, LQKENI. V was clipped by 1 base and J by 4 bases, with 10 bases between them. CDR3 sequence (DNA): TGTGCCAGCTCACCACAAGGGCAGGGCTATGGCTACACCTTC. Its protein product is CASSPQGQGYGYTF.

The chain is built from TRBV5-1 and TRBJ2-1, with 9 bases that match TRBD1. Trimming removed 3 bases from V and 5 bases from J; junction bases left unmatched: 9. This CDR3 comprises 16 residues. CDR1 and CDR2 (germline): SGHRS, YFSETQ. The CDR3 protein is CASSSNRGPGDNEQFF. DNA for the CDR3: TGCGCCAGCAGCTCCAACAGGGGGCCCGGGGACAATGAGCAGTTCTTC. The variable domain in full, with the rest retrieved from reference TRBV5-1 and TRBJ2-1, is KAGVTQTPRYLIKTRGQQVTLSCSPISGHRSVSWYQQTPGQGLQFLFEYFSETQRNKGNFPGRFSGRQFSNSRSEMNVSTLELGDSALYLCASSSNRGPGDNEQFFGPGTRLTVL.

This chain links TRBV5-1 with TRBJ2-1; D ambiguous. The CDR3 totals 15 residues. Germline V lookup: CDR1 SGHRS, CDR2 YFSETQ. Trimming took 5 bases from V and 3 from J, leaving 15 bases between them. CDR3 in amino acids: CASSISGEYYNEQFF. The DNA for the CDR3 is TGCGCCAGCAGTATTAGTGGAGAGTACTACAATGAGCAGTTCTTC. The variable domain in full, completed from reference TRBV5-1 and TRBJ2-1, reads KAGVTQTPRYLIKTRGQQVTLSCSPISGHRSVSWYQQTPGQGLQFLFEYFSETQRNKGNFPGRFSGRQFSNSRSEMNVSTLELGDSALYLCASSISGEYYNEQFFGPGTRLTVL.

This clone was observed a handful of times. CDR3 in amino acids: CASSPKLAGGRYTDTQYF. In nucleotides, the CDR3 is TGTGCCAGCAGCCCAAAACTAGCGGGGGGGAGGTACACAGATACGCAGTATTTT. The chain links TRBV7-2 to TRBJ2-3, with 13 bases aligning to TRBD2. Germline V gene sequence: CDR1 SGHTA, CDR2 FQGNSA. Trimming removed 5 bases from V and 2 bases from J; junction bases left unmatched: 10. This CDR3 has 18 amino acids.

Of note for this clone: One junction end disagrees with the germline gene, perhaps due to a read error. V gene TRBV7-7 combines with J gene TRBJ1-3; tentative D call: TRBD1 (5 bases). From germline, CDR1 is SSHAT and CDR2 FNYEAQ (reference sequence). The CDR3 has 15 residues. CDR3 nucleotide sequence: TGTGCTAGCAGCTTATCCTGGACATTTGGAAACACCATATATTTT. It specifies CASSLSWTFGNTIYF.

The J gene is TRBJ1-5, the V gene TRBV2; possibly TRBD1 for D (5 bases). V was pared by 8 bases and J by 6 bases, with 29 bases between. This CDR3 is 18 amino acids long. CDR1 and CDR2 (germline): SNHLY, FYNNEI. CDR3 bases: TGTGCCAGCCTCCCACGCAGGGTTACTACCCCCCTTGGTCAGCCCCAGCATTTT. This sequence encodes CASLPRRVTTPLGQPQHF.

The chain carries TRBV2 and TRBJ2-3; D call uncertain. V dropped 0 bases and J dropped 2 bases, with 6 bases sitting between them. In germline, CDR1 is SNHLY, CDR2 FYNNEI. The CDR3 totals 14 residues. The CDR3 bases are TGTGCCAGCAGTGAAGCGGCCCACACAGATACGCAGTATTTT. Protein product: CASSEAAHTDTQYF. The full variable domain, rest sourced from reference TRBV2 and TRBJ2-3, is EPEVTQTPSHQVTQMGQEVILRCVPISNHLYFYWYRQILGQKVEFLVSFYNNEISEKSEIFDDQFSVERPDGSNFTLKIRSTKLEDSAMYFCASSEAAHTDTQYFGPGTRLTVL.

The rearrangement links TRBV29-1 to TRBJ1-2, with 9 nucleotides matching TRBD1. This CDR3 is built from 18 residues. After removal of 1 base from V and 2 bases from J, the junction contained 14 bases not matched to a gene. Germline V gene lookup returns CDR1 SQVTM and CDR2 ANQGSEA. The CDR3 reads CSVEARTGAVLTNYGYTF. The CDR3 DNA sequence: TGCAGCGTTGAAGCTCGGACAGGGGCGGTTTTAACCAACTATGGCTACACCTTC.

This clone was seen a few times. V is TRBV6-2 or TRBV6-3 and J is TRBJ2-7, with D perhaps TRBD1 (6 bases). Germline V gene data show CDR1 as MNHEY and CDR2 as SVGEGT. Between the trimmed V and J ends, which lost 5 bases and 1 base, there was a span of 15 bases. This CDR3 spans 15 amino acids. CDR3 region: CASSAETGWSYEQYF. In DNA, the CDR3 is TGTGCCAGCAGTGCGGAAACAGGGTGGTCCTACGAGCAGTACTTC.